This TCR beta chain was identified in a study of cytomegalovirus exposure and HLA in healthy donors. Study details: Unique TCRs numbering some 93 million, obtained from HLA-typed donors, made up an early data release. Of the donors genotyped, several hundred in all, 81% fell in the Caucasian-associated ancestry cluster.

Findings and caveats of the study: The listing of roughly 160 TCR beta chains classed them as cytomegalovirus-associated.

Donors were nominally healthy when sampled, though unrecorded immune exposures were likely. The PCR employed 60 Vbeta primers together with 13 Jbeta primers. The protocol was immunoSEQ multiplex PCR, while the TCRdb copy is restricted to in-frame clones and leaves out a portion. Among 110,000 to 150,000 clones listed, around four fifths were seen once. The germline gives CDR1 SGHVS, CDR2 FQNEAQ. V lost 2 bases and J 2 bases, leaving 11 bases between the germline ends. The CDR3 runs 15 residues. Worth noting for this clone: As yet, its antigen is unknown.

This sequence originates from a woman aged 55-70 years in good health and CMV-seropositive. Sequencing was performed on PBMCs. The rearrangement links TRBV7-8 to TRBJ2-3, with a tentative D call TRBD1 (5 bases). The CDR3 reads CASSLNRQNTDTQYF. In DNA form, the CDR3 reads TGTGCCAGCAGCTTAAACAGACAGAACACAGATACGCAGTATTTT.